These 24 T cell receptor beta chains originate from one sample sequenced in a study of control samples from healthy donors and cancer patients. Sequencing was performed with immunoSEQ multiplex PCR; in TCRdb, only in-frame clones are kept and a portion is missing. In the table there are 150,000 to 200,000 clones, 94% of which are singletons. The material sequenced was blood. The receptors originated from a woman under 30 in good health.

The chain has TRBV28 and TRBJ1-6; a weak D match, TRBD1 (5 bases). V was cut by 2 bases and J by 7 bases, with 18 bases left in between. Germline V lookup: CDR1 MDHEN, CDR2 SYDVKM. CDR3 length: 17 residues. This CDR3 reads CASSLRGALNENSPLHF. The CDR3 DNA sequence: TGTGCCAGCAGTTTAAGAGGGGCCCTTAACGAGAATTCACCCCTCCACTTT.

The chain is built from TRBV7-2 and TRBJ2-3; D is tentatively TRBD1 or TRBD2 (5 bases each). The CDR3 length is 17 residues. Germline V CDR1 and CDR2: SGHTA, FQGNSA. V shed 2 bases and J shed 1 base, with 16 bases lying between them. CDR3 sequence reads: CASSLTLPGPGTDTQYF. The CDR3 DNA reads as TGTGCCAGCAGCTTAACTCTGCCGGGACCGGGCACAGATACGCAGTATTTT. The whole variable domain, remainder taken from reference TRBV7-2 and TRBJ2-3, is GAGVSQSPSNKVTEKGKDVELRCDPISGHTALYWYRQSLGQGLEFLIYFQGNSAPDKSGLPSDRFSAERTGGSVSTLTIQRTQQEDSAVYLCASSLTLPGPGTDTQYFGPGTRLTVL.

The chain couples TRBV6-5 to TRBJ2-2; 9 nucleotides match TRBD1. The ends lost 11 bases at V and 1 base at J; junction bases unmatched: 5. CDR3 length equals 14 residues. From germline, CDR1 is MNHEY and CDR2 SVGAGI. The CDR3 bases are TGTGCCGGCATGGGACAGGGGAACACCGGGGAGCTGTTTTTT. Translated: CAGMGQGNTGELFF.

The genes are TRBV6-2 or TRBV6-3 and TRBJ2-1; tentatively, D is TRBD2 (6 bases). CDR1 and CDR2 from the germline V gene are MNHEY and SVGEGT. Trimming removed 6 bases at V and 9 bases at J, with 33 bases between. The CDR3 totals 19 residues. In DNA form, the CDR3 reads TGTGCCAGCAGCCCGGACAACACCAACCCTCGGAGTTGGGAGGTTGAGCAGTTCTTC. Encoded protein: CASSPDNTNPRSWEVEQFF.

CDR3 sequence (DNA): TGTGCCAGCAGCCGTGGCGGACAAGAGACCCAGTACTTC. It encodes CASSRGGQETQYF. The V and J genes are TRBV6-2 or TRBV6-3 and TRBJ2-5, with unresolved D. The germline V gene encodes CDR1 MNHEY and CDR2 SVGEGT. With 6 bases removed from V and 2 bases from J, the gap between germline ends came to 10 bases. The CDR3 spans 13 residues.

The V and J genes are TRBV19 and TRBJ1-2; D not resolved. CDR1 and CDR2 from the germline V gene are LNHDA and SQIVND (reference sequence). CDR3 length: 12 amino acids. The V end lost 5 bases, the J end lost 8 bases, and 12 bases lay between the germline ends. The DNA for the CDR3 is TGTGCCAGTAGTTCCCCGCTGGGGGGCTACACCTTC. Its translation is CASSSPLGGYTF.

The chain recombines TRBV7-2 with TRBJ1-4; TRBD1 agrees at 11 bases. The CDR3 has 16 amino acids. V lost 3 bases to trimming and J lost 8 bases; unmatched junction nucleotides: 8. The germline V gene has CDR1 SGHTA and CDR2 FQGNSA. The DNA for the CDR3 is TGTGCCAGCAGCTTCTCCGGGACAGGGGGAGGGGAAAAACTGTTTTTT. Its protein is CASSFSGTGGGEKLFF. Complete variable domain (other parts from reference TRBV7-2 and TRBJ1-4): GAGVSQSPSNKVTEKGKDVELRCDPISGHTALYWYRQSLGQGLEFLIYFQGNSAPDKSGLPSDRFSAERTGGSVSTLTIQRTQQEDSAVYLCASSFSGTGGGEKLFFGSGTQLSVL.

V usage is TRBV5-1 and J usage is TRBJ1-5, with a weak D call TRBD1 (5 bases). Germline CDR1 SGHRS, CDR2 YFSETQ. The CDR3 is 15 residues long. V was shortened by 0 bases and J by 4 bases, with 11 bases between the two germline ends. Here the CDR3 DNA reads TGCGCCAGCAGCTTGGCAGGGCTCGGGAATCAGCCCCAGCATTTT. This codes for CASSLAGLGNQPQHF.

This clone was counted once. V is TRBV6-6 and J is TRBJ2-1, with D perhaps matching TRBD1 (6 bases). The V gene lost 9 bases and the J gene lost 6 bases, with 15 bases spanning the gap. The CDR3 spans 13 residues. Per germline, CDR1 MNHNY and CDR2 SVGAGI (reference sequence). The CDR3 here is CASRGFSLNEQFF. In nucleotides, the CDR3 is TGTGCCAGTAGGGGGTTCAGCCTCAATGAGCAGTTCTTC.

This clone was observed once. CDR3 residues: CASSPQGNNEKLFF. The CDR3 DNA reads TGTGCCAGCAGTCCACAGGGAAATAATGAAAAACTGTTTTTT. V usage is TRBV6-6 and J usage is TRBJ1-4; D perhaps matches TRBD1 (6 bases). CDR1 is MNHNY, CDR2 SVGAGI, per germline (reference sequence). The CDR3 extends over 14 amino acids. The V end was cut by 5 bases, the J end by 4 bases, with 11 bases between.

The chain recombines TRBV6-6 with TRBJ2-3, with D perhaps TRBD2 (6 bases). There are 14 residues in the CDR3. Per the germline V gene, CDR1 is MNHNY and CDR2 is SVGAGI (reference sequence). Trimming removed 7 bases at V and 6 bases at J, with 17 bases between. CDR3 residues: CASTQRREGDTQYF. Here the CDR3 DNA reads TGTGCCAGCACCCAAAGGCGGGAAGGGGATACGCAGTATTTT.

The V gene is TRBV5-1, the J gene TRBJ1-4; possibly TRBD1 for D (6 bases). Germline loops: CDR1 SGHRS, CDR2 YFSETQ. The V and J ends lost 2 bases and 11 bases respectively, with 13 bases between them. CDR3 length: 13 residues. CDR3 coding DNA: TGCGCCAGCAGCTTCAGGGGAGTGAGCAAACTGTTTTTT. It codes for CASSFRGVSKLFF. Full variable domain (outside the CDR3, taken from reference TRBV5-1 and TRBJ1-4): KAGVTQTPRYLIKTRGQQVTLSCSPISGHRSVSWYQQTPGQGLQFLFEYFSETQRNKGNFPGRFSGRQFSNSRSEMNVSTLELGDSALYLCASSFRGVSKLFFGSGTQLSVL.

The chain employs TRBV28 and TRBJ1-1; possible D gene TRBD1, 5 bases. CDR3 length: 14 amino acids. The germline V and J ends were trimmed by 6 bases and 1 base, with 12 bases remaining between them. CDR1 and CDR2 (germline): MDHEN, SYDVKM. CDR3 sequence reads: CASRRGLGNTEAFF. Here the CDR3 DNA reads TGTGCCAGCAGGCGGGGACTGGGGAACACTGAAGCTTTCTTT.

The V gene is TRBV3-1 (or the pseudogene TRBV3-2), the J gene TRBJ2-1, with TRBD1 identical over 7 bases. This CDR3 contains 15 residues. V lost 0 bases and J lost 6; bases outside the gene matches: 5. Germline CDR1 reads LGHDT; CDR2 reads YNNKEL (reference sequence). CDR3 DNA: TGTGCCAGCAGCCAAGACAGGGGGAGATTCAATGAGCAGTTCTTC. Translated: CASSQDRGRFNEQFF.

V gene TRBV28 combines with J gene TRBJ2-1; 9 bases match TRBD1. The germline CDR1 and CDR2 sequences are MDHEN and SYDVKM. The CDR3 consists of 14 residues. J gave up 4 bases and V 7 bases, and 5 bases lay outside the gene matches. DNA for the CDR3: TGTGCCAGCAAAACCGGGACAGGGTACAATGAGCAGTTCTTC. Translation gives CASKTGTGYNEQFF.

The chain combines TRBV12-3 or TRBV12-4 with TRBJ1-1; D perhaps matches TRBD1 (6 bases). V dropped 3 bases and J dropped 11 bases, with 13 bases sitting between them. This CDR3 is built from 12 residues. Here the CDR3 reads CASSLGAAGAFF. The CDR3 DNA follows: TGTGCCAGCAGTTTGGGGGCGGCGGGGGCTTTCTTT.

The chain joins TRBV20-1 to TRBJ1-1; D remains ambiguous. Germline CDR1 and CDR2: DFQATT and SNEGSKA (reference sequence). The CDR3 totals 11 residues. CDR3 nucleotides: TGCAGCCGCCTAGAGAAGACTGAAGCTTTCTTT. It is translated as CSRLEKTEAFF.

The chain joins TRBV6-1 to TRBJ2-7; 15 nucleotides align to TRBD2. The CDR3 covers 16 residues. The J segment lost 4 bases and the V segment lost 4 bases, leaving 5 bases of the junction unmatched. The germline gives CDR1 MNHNS, CDR2 SASEGT. The CDR3 region is CASSGTSGRAGYEQYF. CDR3 in DNA: TGTGCCAGCAGTGGGACTAGCGGGAGGGCCGGTTACGAGCAGTACTTC.

The genes are TRBV6-5 and TRBJ2-2; 7 bases are a match to TRBD2. Germline lookup yields CDR1 MNHEY and CDR2 SVGAGI. J was trimmed by 7 bases and V by 10 bases; bases with no gene match: 6. The CDR3 sequence is 12 residues long. CDR3 sequence (DNA): TGTGCCACCGGGGGGACTGACGGGGAGCTGTTTTTT. Its translation: CATGGTDGELFF.

This sequence joins TRBV28 and TRBJ2-3, with D perhaps matching TRBD1 (6 bases). The CDR3 consists of 13 residues. Trimming took off 8 bases at V and 2 bases at J, with 11 bases between the two ends. Germline-derived CDR1 and CDR2 are MDHEN and SYDVKM. The CDR3 loop is CASVRGYTDTQYF. The CDR3 DNA is TGTGCCAGCGTAAGGGGGTACACAGATACGCAGTATTTT.

The chain is built from TRBV4-2 and TRBJ2-3, with D tentatively TRBD1 or TRBD2 (5 bases each). Trimming removed 0 bases at V and 0 bases at J, with 16 bases between. The CDR3 consists of 18 residues. Germline assignment: CDR1 LGHNA and CDR2 YNFKEQ. The CDR3 reads CASSQDPPGRASTDTQYF. The CDR3 DNA sequence: TGTGCCAGCAGCCAAGATCCCCCGGGGCGGGCCAGCACAGATACGCAGTATTTT.

The V gene is TRBV21-1, the J gene TRBJ1-1; the DNA was not used to check the table's D call, TRBD1. TRBV21-1 is assigned pseudogene status. This CDR3 has 14 residues. In DNA, the CDR3 is TGTGCCAGCAGCAAACAGACAGTGAACACTGAAGCTTTCTTT. Encoded protein: CASSKQTVNTEAFF.

The rearrangement joins TRBV28 to TRBJ2-1; 8 bases line up with TRBD1. V was pared by 4 bases and J by 7 bases, with 6 bases of the junction left unmatched. The CDR3 has 14 residues. Germline V gene sequence: CDR1 MDHEN, CDR2 SYDVKM. This CDR3 is CASSSRTGWNEQFF. The DNA of the CDR3 is TGTGCCAGCAGTTCAAGGACAGGGTGGAATGAGCAGTTCTTC. Supplemented by reference TRBV28 and TRBJ2-1, the full variable domain reads DVKVTQSSRYLVKRTGEKVFLECVQDMDHENMFWYRQDPGLGLRLIYFSYDVKMKEKGDIPEGYSVSREKKERFSLILESASTNQTSMYLCASSSRTGWNEQFFGPGTRLTVL.

The rearrangement links TRBV6-5 to TRBJ2-7, with D possibly being TRBD2 (6 bases). Trimming shortened V by 2 bases and J by 3 bases, and 11 bases separated the two germline ends. The CDR3 length is 14 residues. CDR1 is MNHEY, CDR2 SVGAGI, per germline. CDR3 coding DNA: TGTGCCAGCAGTTACGCCGGGGGAAGCTACGAGCAGTACTTC. It translates to CASSYAGGSYEQYF.